In its sample, the clone carrying this T cell receptor (beta chain) was seen a few times. Its matching antigen is unknown. The CDR3 runs 13 residues. Looked up from germline, CDR1 is SGHAT and CDR2 is FQNNGV. Trimming cost V 0 bases and J 4 bases, with 6 bases left between them. The sample comes from a study of T cell repertoires in cytomegalovirus infection. Broader study findings: Public TCR beta family frequency separated CMV-and-HLA carriers, including in an independent cohort.

TCRdb redid the calling of the reads with MiXCR, one entry per CDR3 protein. The table records 300,000 to 400,000 distinct CDR3 sequences, more than 20% of them present only once. This TCR was recovered from a human donor in good health (CMV status not recorded). Some clones in this sample may be carry-over from other donors' samples. Sequenced material: cultured PBMCs, taken from culture after CMV antigen stimulation. The chain combines TRBV11-2 with TRBJ2-5; unclear D gene. The CDR3: CASSLEMVETQYF. CDR3 nucleotide sequence: TGTGCCAGCAGCTTAGAAATGGTAGAGACCCAGTACTTC.